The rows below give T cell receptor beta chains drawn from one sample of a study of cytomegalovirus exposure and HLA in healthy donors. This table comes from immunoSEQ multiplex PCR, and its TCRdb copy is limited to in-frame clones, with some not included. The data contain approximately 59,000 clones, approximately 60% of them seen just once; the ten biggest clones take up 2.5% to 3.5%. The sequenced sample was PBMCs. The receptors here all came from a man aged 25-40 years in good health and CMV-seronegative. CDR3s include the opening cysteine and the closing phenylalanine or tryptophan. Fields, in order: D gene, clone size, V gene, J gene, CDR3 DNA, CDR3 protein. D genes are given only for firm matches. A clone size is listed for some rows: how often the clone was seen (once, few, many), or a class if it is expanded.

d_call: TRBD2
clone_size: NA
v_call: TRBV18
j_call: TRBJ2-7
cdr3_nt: TGTGCCAGCTCACCAAAGGCGGGGGAGGTAGGAGAGCAGTACTTC
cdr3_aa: CASSPKAGEVGEQYF

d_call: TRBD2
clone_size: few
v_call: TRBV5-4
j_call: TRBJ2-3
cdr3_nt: TGTGCCAGCAGCTTGAGGGGTAGCGGGGGGGCCAGCACAGATACGCAGTATTTT
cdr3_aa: CASSLRGSGGASTDTQYF

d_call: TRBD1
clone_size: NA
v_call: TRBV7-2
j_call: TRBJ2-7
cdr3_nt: TGTGCCAGCAGCTTGGGGGACAGGGGAAGCTCCTACGAGCAGTACTTC
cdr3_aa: CASSLGDRGSSYEQYF

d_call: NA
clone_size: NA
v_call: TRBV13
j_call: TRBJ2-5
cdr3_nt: TGTGCCAGCAGCTCCGGACAGACAGAAGAGACCCAGTACTTC
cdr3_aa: CASSSGQTEETQYF

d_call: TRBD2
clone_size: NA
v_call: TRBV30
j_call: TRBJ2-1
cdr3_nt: TGTGCCTGGAGTGTACTATTTCTAGCGGGGGGGCCTCGCAATGAGCAGTTCTTC
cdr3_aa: CAWSVLFLAGGPRNEQFF

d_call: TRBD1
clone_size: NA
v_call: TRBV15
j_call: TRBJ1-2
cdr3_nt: TGTGCCACCAGCAGAGTTTTGGGACAGAACTATGGCTACACCTTC
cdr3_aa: CATSRVLGQNYGYTF

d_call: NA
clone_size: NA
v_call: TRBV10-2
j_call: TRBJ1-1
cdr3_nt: TGCGCCAGCTTAGGACAAGCCCCAAACACTGAAGCTTTCTTT
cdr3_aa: CASLGQAPNTEAFF

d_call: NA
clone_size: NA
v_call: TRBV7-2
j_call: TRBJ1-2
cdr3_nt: TGTGCCAGCAGCTTAGAGTGGGGGCACACCTTC
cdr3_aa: CASSLEWGHTF

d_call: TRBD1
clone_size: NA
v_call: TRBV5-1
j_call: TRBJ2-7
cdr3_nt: TGCGCCAGCAGCCCGGACAGGGGCCTGGGCGAGCAGTACTTC
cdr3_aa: CASSPDRGLGEQYF

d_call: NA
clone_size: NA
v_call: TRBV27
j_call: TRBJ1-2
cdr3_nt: TGTGCCAGCAGTAGCGACAGCCACTCGCGGGGCTACACCTTC
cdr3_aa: CASSSDSHSRGYTF

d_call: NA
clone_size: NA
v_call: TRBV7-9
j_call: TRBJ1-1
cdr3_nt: TGTGCCAGCAGCTTAGACAGGGAGACTGAAGCTTTCTTT
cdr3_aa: CASSLDRETEAFF

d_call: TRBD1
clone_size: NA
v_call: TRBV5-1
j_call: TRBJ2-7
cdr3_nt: TGCGCCAGCAGCCTCCGGGACAGTCACTCCTACGAGCAGTACTTC
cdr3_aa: CASSLRDSHSYEQYF

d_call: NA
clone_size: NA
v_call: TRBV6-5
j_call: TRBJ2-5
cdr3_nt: TGTGCCAGCAGTTACAACCCCCGAGGGGAGACCCAGTACTTC
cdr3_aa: CASSYNPRGETQYF

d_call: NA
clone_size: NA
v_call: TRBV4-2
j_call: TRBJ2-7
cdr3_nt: TGTGCCAGCAGCCAAGAGGGGGCGGGGGTATCCTCCTACGAGCAGTACTTC
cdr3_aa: CASSQEGAGVSSYEQYF

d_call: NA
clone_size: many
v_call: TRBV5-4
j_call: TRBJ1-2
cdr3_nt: TGTGCCAGCAGCTCTCGTCGTACTCAAAAAAACTATGGCTACACCTTC
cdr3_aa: CASSSRRTQKNYGYTF

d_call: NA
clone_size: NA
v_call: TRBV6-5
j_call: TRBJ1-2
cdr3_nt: TGTGCCAGCAGGCTCGGACAGCACGCCTACTATGGCTACACCTTC
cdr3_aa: CASRLGQHAYYGYTF

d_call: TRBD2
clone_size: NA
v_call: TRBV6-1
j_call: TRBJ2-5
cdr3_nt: TGTGCCAGCAGTGGTGTTAGCGGGGGGTGGAAAGAGACCCAGTACTTC
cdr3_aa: CASSGVSGGWKETQYF

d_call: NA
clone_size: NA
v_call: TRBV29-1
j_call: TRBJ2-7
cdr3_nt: TGCAGCCCCACCCCAGGGGAGGGCTACGGCGAGCAGTACTTC
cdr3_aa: CSPTPGEGYGEQYF

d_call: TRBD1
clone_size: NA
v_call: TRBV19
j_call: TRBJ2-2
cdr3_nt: TGTGCCAGTAGTGGACAGGGGAACACCGGGGAGCTGTTTTTT
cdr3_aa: CASSGQGNTGELFF

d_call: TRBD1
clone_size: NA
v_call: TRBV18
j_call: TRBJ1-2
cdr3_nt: TGTGCCAGCTCAAGTGACAGGGCGCTTGGAGGCTACACCTTC
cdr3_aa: CASSSDRALGGYTF

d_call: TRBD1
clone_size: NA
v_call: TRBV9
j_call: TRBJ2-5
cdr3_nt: TGTGCCAGCAGAGGACAGGCGGAAGAGACCCAGTACTTC
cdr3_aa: CASRGQAEETQYF

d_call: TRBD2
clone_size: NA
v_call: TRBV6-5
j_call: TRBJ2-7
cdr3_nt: TGTGCCAGCAGTTACACCGGACTAGCGGGGGCCAACGAGCAGTACTTC
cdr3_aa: CASSYTGLAGANEQYF

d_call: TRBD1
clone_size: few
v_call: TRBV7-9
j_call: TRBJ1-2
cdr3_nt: TGTGCCAGCAGCACCAGGGGGAACTATGGCTACACCTTC
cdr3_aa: CASSTRGNYGYTF

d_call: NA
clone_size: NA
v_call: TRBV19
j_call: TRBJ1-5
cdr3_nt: TGTGCCAGTAGTATAAGGGGTGTTCAGCCCCAGCATTTT
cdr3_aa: CASSIRGVQPQHF

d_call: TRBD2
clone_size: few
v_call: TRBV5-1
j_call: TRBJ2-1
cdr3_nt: TGCGCCAGCAGCTTGGGACTAGCGGGGGCCAACAATGAGCAGTTCTTC
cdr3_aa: CASSLGLAGANNEQFF

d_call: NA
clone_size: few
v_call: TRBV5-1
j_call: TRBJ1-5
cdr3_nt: TGCGCCAGCAGCTTGGAGGGCAGGGGTGGCAATCAGCCCCAGCATTTT
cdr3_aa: CASSLEGRGGNQPQHF

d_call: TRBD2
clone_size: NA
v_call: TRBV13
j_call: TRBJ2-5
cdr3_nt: TGTGCCAGCAGCTTCCTCGGGGGGGCAGAGACCCAGTACTTC
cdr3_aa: CASSFLGGAETQYF

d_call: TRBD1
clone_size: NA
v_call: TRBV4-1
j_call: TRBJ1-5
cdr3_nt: TGCGCCAGCAGCCCGAGGACAGGGACCAATCAGCCCCAGCATTTT
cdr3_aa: CASSPRTGTNQPQHF

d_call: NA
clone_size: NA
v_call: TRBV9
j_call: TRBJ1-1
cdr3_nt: TGTGCCAGCAGCGCCGACAGCCACACTGAAGCTTTCTTT
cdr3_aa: CASSADSHTEAFF

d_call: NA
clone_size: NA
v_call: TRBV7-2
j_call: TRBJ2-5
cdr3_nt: TGTGCCAGCAGCCCCATGGTCGGGGAAGAGACCCAGTACTTC
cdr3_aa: CASSPMVGEETQYF

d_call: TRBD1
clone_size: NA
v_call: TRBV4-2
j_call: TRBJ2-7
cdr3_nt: TGTGCCAGCAGCCAAGATATGGGACAGGGAGGATACGAGCAGTACTTC
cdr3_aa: CASSQDMGQGGYEQYF

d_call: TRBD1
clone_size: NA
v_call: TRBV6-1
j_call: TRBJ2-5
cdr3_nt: TGTGCCAGCAGTGGCAACAGGGGGAGGGAGACCCAGTACTTC
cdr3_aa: CASSGNRGRETQYF

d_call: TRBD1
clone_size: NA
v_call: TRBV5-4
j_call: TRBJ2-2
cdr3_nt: TGTGCCAGCAGCCAGGGACAGACGAACACCGGGGAGCTGTTTTTT
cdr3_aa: CASSQGQTNTGELFF

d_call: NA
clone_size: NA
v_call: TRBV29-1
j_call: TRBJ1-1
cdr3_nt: TGCAGCGGCGTTTCAGGGCGGGGAGCTTTCTTT
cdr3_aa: CSGVSGRGAFF

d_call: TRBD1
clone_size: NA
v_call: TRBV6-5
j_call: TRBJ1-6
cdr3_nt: TGTGCCAGCAGCCCCGGGACAGCCAATTCACCCCTCCACTTT
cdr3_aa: CASSPGTANSPLHF

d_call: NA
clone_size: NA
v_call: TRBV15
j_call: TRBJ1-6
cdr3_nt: TGTGCCACCAGCAGAGAACAGGCCCAGAATTCACCCCTCCACTTT
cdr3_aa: CATSREQAQNSPLHF